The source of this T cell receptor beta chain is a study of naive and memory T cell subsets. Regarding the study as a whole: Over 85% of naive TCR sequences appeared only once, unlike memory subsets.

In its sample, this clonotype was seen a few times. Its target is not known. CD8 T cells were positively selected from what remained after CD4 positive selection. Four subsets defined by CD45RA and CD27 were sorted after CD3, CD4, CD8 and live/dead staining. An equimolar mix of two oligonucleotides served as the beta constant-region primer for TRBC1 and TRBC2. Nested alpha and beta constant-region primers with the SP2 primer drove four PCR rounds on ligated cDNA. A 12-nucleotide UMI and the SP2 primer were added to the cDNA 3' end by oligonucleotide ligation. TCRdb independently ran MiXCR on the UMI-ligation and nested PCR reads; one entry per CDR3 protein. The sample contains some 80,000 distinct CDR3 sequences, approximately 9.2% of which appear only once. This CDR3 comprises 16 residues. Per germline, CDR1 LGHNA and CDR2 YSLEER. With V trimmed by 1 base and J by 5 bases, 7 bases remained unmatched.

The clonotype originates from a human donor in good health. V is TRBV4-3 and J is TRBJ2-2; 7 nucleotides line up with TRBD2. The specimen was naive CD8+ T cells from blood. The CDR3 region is CASSQGWGGGTGELFF. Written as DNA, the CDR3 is TGCGCCAGCAGCCAAGGCTGGGGGGGAGGGACCGGGGAGCTGTTTTTT.